This T cell receptor beta chain was recovered during a study of blood T cells in healthy people across ages. Turning to this clonotype: Its target is not known.

Overall study findings and caveats: Lack of knowledge of donor CMV status possibly confounded expanded clonotype changes. When set beside aged donors, long-lived donors presented more naive CD4+ cells and higher diversity. Those diversity estimates obtained from one million T cells were thought to be underestimates.

Through a sample-barcoded 5' primer and a J-beta primer mix, a second PCR was run for roughly 7 to 11 cycles. TCRdb called the 5' RACE reads again in MiXCR, with one record for every CDR3 protein. The sample includes about 730,000 distinct CDR3 sequences, roughly 45% of them seen just once. There were at least 5 micrograms of total RNA extracted from every sample. Trimming removed 3 bases from V and 5 bases from J, with 8 bases in between. Germline V gives CDR1 DFQATT, CDR2 SNEGSKA (reference sequence). This CDR3 has 12 amino acids. Sequencing used blood. This sequence was found in a woman aged 60-75 years in good health. The rearrangement joins TRBV20-1 to TRBJ2-1; no clear D. The CDR3 protein is CSASPDDNEQFF. CDR3 nucleotide sequence: TGCAGTGCTAGCCCGGACGACAATGAGCAGTTCTTC.